Listed below are T cell receptor beta chains from one sample, sequenced in a study of T cell clones after liver transplantation. The method was immunoSEQ multiplex PCR; TCRdb's version includes in-frame clones alone and lacks a portion of them. The sample lists 45,000 to 55,000 clones, approximately 88% occurring once. The starting material was CD4+ T cells from blood, obtained before liver transplant. The receptors come from a human donor who received a liver transplant. Both conserved end residues are part of each CDR3. A D gene is named only where the DNA matches it firmly. Part of the rows lack a size; the others show once, few, many or a class for expanded clones.

abundance	v_gene	d_gene	j_gene	CDR3nt	CDR3aa
few	TRBV7-3	NA	TRBJ2-1	TGTGCCAGCAGCTTAACGCCAGGGCCTCCTGGCAATGAGCAGTTCTTC	CASSLTPGPPGNEQFF
NA	TRBV7-9	NA	TRBJ1-3	TGTGCCAGCAGCGCCCTTGGAGGGTTCTCTGGAAACACCATATATTTT	CASSALGGFSGNTIYF
NA	TRBV6-1	NA	TRBJ1-2	TGTGCGATCACTGGGGCCAGACAAAGGGACTATGGCTACACCTTC	CAITGARQRDYGYTF
NA	TRBV4-1	NA	TRBJ1-6	TGCGCCAGCAGCCAAGACTGGGACGTCAGAAATTCACCCCTCCACTTT	CASSQDWDVRNSPLHF
once	TRBV7-9	NA	TRBJ1-2	TGTGCCAGCGGCGGGGGGGTAGGAAACTATGGCTACACCTTC	CASGGGVGNYGYTF
once	TRBV28	TRBD2	TRBJ2-1	TGTGCCAGCAGTTTATCTCGGGAGGAGTTGGGAGCCTACAATGAGCAGTTCTTC	CASSLSREELGAYNEQFF
NA	TRBV28	NA	TRBJ1-3	TGTGCCAGCAGGGGTCAAGGGATAAACACCATATATTTT	CASRGQGINTIYF
NA	TRBV1	NA	TRBJ1-2	TGCACCAGCAGGTGGGTCATTGTGCGAAAGACCTATGGCTACACCTTC	CTSRWVIVRKTYGYTF
NA	TRBV4-3	NA	TRBJ2-7	TGCGCCAGCAGCCAAGTAATCACGGCCGAGCGGTACTTC	CASSQVITAERYF
NA	TRBV4-1	TRBD2	TRBJ2-3	TGCGCCAGCACGTACGGGGCGGGAGAGGCAGATACGCAGTATTTT	CASTYGAGEADTQYF
NA	TRBV7-9	NA	TRBJ2-5	TGTGCCAGTTTTGGGCAGGCTGGAGAGACCCAGTACTTC	CASFGQAGETQYF
NA	TRBV7-9	NA	TRBJ2-1	TGTGCCAGCAGCAGAGGGGCGCAGTCAGAACAGTTCTTC	CASSRGAQSEQFF
NA	TRBV9	NA	TRBJ1-1	TGTGCCACCAGCCCAGACGGTAGTGACACTGAAGCTTTCTTT	CATSPDGSDTEAFF
NA	TRBV2	NA	TRBJ1-1	TGTGCCAGCAGTGCCCTTGACACAATGGGTTTCTTT	CASSALDTMGFF
NA	TRBV28	NA	TRBJ2-2	TGTGCCAGCAGTTTTGGGGGGGCGGACACCGGGGAGCTGTTTTTT	CASSFGGADTGELFF
NA	TRBV14	TRBD2	TRBJ2-7	TGTGCCAGCAGCCAAGGTCCCTCCGCTAGCGGCTCCTACGAGCAGTACTTC	CASSQGPSASGSYEQYF
NA	TRBV16	NA	TRBJ1-2	TGTGCCAGCAGCCAAATGGGGACACAGACTTACGGCTACACCTTC	CASSQMGTQTYGYTF
NA	TRBV7-3	NA	TRBJ2-3	TGTGCCAGCAGCTTACGACCGTACACAGATACGCAGTATTTT	CASSLRPYTDTQYF
NA	TRBV11-3	NA	TRBJ2-7	TGTGCCAGCAGCTTAGGGCCCAGCTCCGAGCAGTACTTC	CASSLGPSSEQYF
NA	TRBV7-8	TRBD1	TRBJ2-1	TGTGCCAGCAGCTTATATGGACAGGGAAAAGGTAATGAGCAGTTCTTC	CASSLYGQGKGNEQFF
NA	TRBV11-2	NA	TRBJ1-1	TGTGCCAGCAGCTTATGGGTGATGAACACTGAAGCTTTCTTT	CASSLWVMNTEAFF
NA	TRBV6-5	NA	TRBJ1-6	TGTGCCAGCAGCGACGGACCCGCCAATTCACCCCTCCACTTT	CASSDGPANSPLHF
NA	TRBV4-1	NA	TRBJ2-7	TGCGCCAGCAGCCAACAACCAGGGAAGCAGTACTTC	CASSQQPGKQYF
NA	TRBV28	NA	TRBJ1-5	TGTGCCAGCAGTTTTCCAGGGCGGACGCAGCCCCAGCATTTT	CASSFPGRTQPQHF
few	TRBV27	TRBD2	TRBJ2-7	TGTGCCAGCAGTTTTGAACAGCGGGGGGTCGACGAGCAGTACTTC	CASSFEQRGVDEQYF
NA	TRBV7-2	NA	TRBJ2-1	TGTGCCAGCAGCCCCGGACGGAGCTCCTACAATGAGCAGTTCTTC	CASSPGRSSYNEQFF
medium-sized	TRBV7-2	NA	TRBJ2-1	TGTGCCAGCAGCTTAGGAGCCGGGACGCCTCAGTTCTTC	CASSLGAGTPQFF
NA	TRBV28	NA	TRBJ2-7	TGTGCCAGCAGTCCATCCGGAGGACAGCCCTACGAGCAGTACTTC	CASSPSGGQPYEQYF
NA	TRBV5-1	TRBD1	TRBJ2-7	TGCGCCAGCAGCTCAGAGGGGACAGCGCAATACGCAGGCTACGAGCAGTACTTC	CASSSEGTAQYAGYEQYF
NA	TRBV7-2	TRBD2	TRBJ2-7	TGTGCCAGCAGCTTATTATTAGCGGGGGGAGGATCCTACGAGCAGTACTTC	CASSLLLAGGGSYEQYF
NA	TRBV19	NA	TRBJ1-2	TGTGCCAGTAGTGGAGCGACAGGCCTCTTGGCCTTC	CASSGATGLLAF
once	TRBV20-1	TRBD2	TRBJ2-3	TGCAGTGCTAGTACTAGCGGTACGCAGTATTTT	CSASTSGTQYF
once	TRBV30	TRBD2	TRBJ2-7	TGTGCCTGGAGTGTAGGGACTAGTCAGTACTTC	CAWSVGTSQYF
NA	TRBV4-3	TRBD2	TRBJ2-7	TGCGCCAGCAGCCAACTCTTTAGCGGGGGCCGGGGCGAGCAGTACTTC	CASSQLFSGGRGEQYF
NA	TRBV7-2	TRBD1	TRBJ1-2	TGTGCCAGCAGCTTAGGAGTTGGGACAGGGGGTTACACCTTC	CASSLGVGTGGYTF
NA	TRBV29-1	NA	TRBJ1-2	TGCAGCGTTTCCCGGGACCGCTATGGCTACACCTTC	CSVSRDRYGYTF
few	TRBV12-1	NA	TRBJ2-3	TGTGCCAGCAGTCAAAGTGGTCCTAGCGGGGGAGCAGATACGCAGTATTTT	CASSQSGPSGGADTQYF
NA	TRBV6-4	TRBD2	TRBJ2-1	TGTGCCAGCAGCGTACTAGCGGGGGGGGAAAATGAGCAGTTCTTC	CASSVLAGGENEQFF
NA	TRBV7-2	TRBD2	TRBJ2-3	TGTGCCAGCAGCAATCCTAGCGGGGCCCGCACAGATACGCAGTATTTT	CASSNPSGARTDTQYF
NA	TRBV10-3	NA	TRBJ1-2	TGTGCCATCAGTGAGTCCGAGGGGATCTATGGCTACACCTTC	CAISESEGIYGYTF
NA	TRBV6-4	NA	TRBJ2-2	TGTGCCAGCAGCCGAGCCGGGACCGGGGAGCTGTTTTTT	CASSRAGTGELFF
few	TRBV18	TRBD1	TRBJ1-2	TGTGCCAGCTCACCCTCATCAACACGACAGGGGGCAGGTGGCTACACCTTC	CASSPSSTRQGAGGYTF
NA	TRBV14	NA	TRBJ1-3	TGTGCCAGCAGCCCCGGGGGGCGAGGAAACACCATATATTTT	CASSPGGRGNTIYF
many	TRBV19	NA	TRBJ1-2	TGTGCAAGCAAGAAGACCGGGGCGGCCTATGGCTACACCTTC	CASKKTGAAYGYTF
NA	TRBV14	NA	TRBJ2-7	TGTGCCAGCAGCCGGGAAGGTATCCCGGGGGAGCAGTACTTC	CASSREGIPGEQYF
NA	TRBV6-6	NA	TRBJ2-5	TGTGCCAGCAGCGTATCACAGAATCAAGAGACCCAGTACTTC	CASSVSQNQETQYF
NA	TRBV11-2	NA	TRBJ2-7	TGTGCCAGCAGCCCCAGGCAGGTCACCTACGAGCAGTACTTC	CASSPRQVTYEQYF
NA	TRBV7-9	NA	TRBJ1-1	TGTGCCAGCAGCTTAGAGGGGGGGTGGCGCAGAGAAGCTTTCTTT	CASSLEGGWRREAFF
NA	TRBV10-3	NA	TRBJ2-5	TGTGCCATCAGTGATATCCGGGAGACCCAGTACTTC	CAISDIRETQYF
NA	TRBV7-2	NA	TRBJ1-1	TGTGCCAGCAGCACCCCGGACACCAACACTGAAGCTTTCTTT	CASSTPDTNTEAFF
NA	TRBV4-2	NA	TRBJ2-2	TGTGCCAGCAGCCAAGTGACGGGGCGGTGGTCCGGGGAGCTGTTTTTT	CASSQVTGRWSGELFF
NA	TRBV27	NA	TRBJ2-2	TGTGCCAGCAGTTTATCGGGGGGGCGCTTAACCGGGGAGCTGTTTTTT	CASSLSGGRLTGELFF
NA	TRBV7-7	NA	TRBJ2-5	TGTGCCAGCAGCTCTGCCAGGGCGGAGACCCAGTACTTC	CASSSARAETQYF
NA	TRBV5-1	TRBD1	TRBJ2-7	TGCGCCAGCAGCTTTTCAGGGGGCGCCCAGTACGAGCAGTACTTC	CASSFSGGAQYEQYF